The T cell receptor beta chain under discussion was sequenced for a study of blood T cell repertoires in COVID-19. Study details: The study drew acute and convalescent COVID-19 samples from the United States, Italy and Spain. In each case, the material was cDNA or gDNA derived from T cells, B-cell-depleted T cells, or PBMCs.

Authors' data handling: Nucleated cell number was recorded as an estimate derived from reference gene primer amplification. TCRdb keeps only in-frame clones here, not all; method: immunoSEQ multiplex PCR. The V and J calls and clone size come from that table; D and trimming were worked out from the DNA. The sample includes around 300,000 clones, 85% of them seen just once. Germline CDR1 and CDR2: SGHNT and YYREEE (reference sequence). V was shortened by 4 bases and J by 11 bases, with 19 bases between the two germline ends. CDR3 length equals 14 residues. The chain has TRBV5-4 and TRBJ2-1; D may be TRBD2 (5 bases). The material sequenced was peripheral blood. This receptor was obtained from a human donor in a cohort sampled during active COVID-19. Here the CDR3 reads CASSRSDYTMKQFF. The CDR3 nucleotides read TGTGCCAGCAGCCGGTCCGACTACACAATGAAGCAGTTCTTC. Full variable domain (missing parts from reference TRBV5-4 and TRBJ2-1): ETGVTQSPTHLIKTRGQQVTLRCSSQSGHNTVSWYQQALGQGPQFIFQYYREEENGRGNFPPRFSGLQFPNYSSELNVNALELDDSALYLCASSRSDYTMKQFFGPGTRLTVL.